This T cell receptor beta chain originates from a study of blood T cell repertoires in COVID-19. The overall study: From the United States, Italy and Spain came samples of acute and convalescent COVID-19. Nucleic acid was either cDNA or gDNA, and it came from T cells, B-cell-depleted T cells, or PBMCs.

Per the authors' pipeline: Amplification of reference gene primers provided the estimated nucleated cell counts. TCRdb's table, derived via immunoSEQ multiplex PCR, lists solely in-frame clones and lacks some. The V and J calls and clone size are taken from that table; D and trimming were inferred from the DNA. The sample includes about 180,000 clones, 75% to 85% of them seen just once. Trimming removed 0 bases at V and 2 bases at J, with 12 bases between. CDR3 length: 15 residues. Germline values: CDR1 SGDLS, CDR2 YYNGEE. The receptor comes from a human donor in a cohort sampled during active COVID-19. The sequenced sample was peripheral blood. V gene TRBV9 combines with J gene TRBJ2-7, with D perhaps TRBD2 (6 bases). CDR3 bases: TGTGCCAGCAGCGTAGTAGGGGAGGAGGCCTACGAGCAGTACTTC. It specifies CASSVVGEEAYEQYF.